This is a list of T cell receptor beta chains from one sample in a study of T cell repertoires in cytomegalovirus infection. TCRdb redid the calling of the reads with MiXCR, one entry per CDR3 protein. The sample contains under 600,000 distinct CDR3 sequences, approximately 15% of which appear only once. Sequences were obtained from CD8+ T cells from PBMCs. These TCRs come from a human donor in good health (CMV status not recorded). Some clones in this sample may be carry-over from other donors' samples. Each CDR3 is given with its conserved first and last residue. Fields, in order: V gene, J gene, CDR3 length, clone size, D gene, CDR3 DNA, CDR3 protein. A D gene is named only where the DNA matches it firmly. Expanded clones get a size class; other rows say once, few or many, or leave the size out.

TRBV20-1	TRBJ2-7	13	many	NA	TGCAGTGCTGGACACTCACTGGGCTACGAGCAGTACTTC	CSAGHSLGYEQYF
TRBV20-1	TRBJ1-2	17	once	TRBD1	TGCAGTGCTAGAGATTTGGACAGGGCAATCCCGGACTATGGCTACACCTTC	CSARDLDRAIPDYGYTF
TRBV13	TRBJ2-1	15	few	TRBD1	TGTGCCAGCAGCCCCCGGACAGGGACAAACAATGAGCAGTTCTTC	CASSPRTGTNNEQFF
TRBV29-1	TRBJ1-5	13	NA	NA	TGCAGCGTTGAAGGAGCAGATAATCAGCCCCAGCATTTT	CSVEGADNQPQHF
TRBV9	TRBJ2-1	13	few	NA	TGTGCCAGCAGCGTAGGCGGGTCGAATGAGCAGTTCTTC	CASSVGGSNEQFF
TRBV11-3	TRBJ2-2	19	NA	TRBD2	TGTGCCAGCAGCTTAGATCAGGGGACCGGGACTAGCGATGCCGGGGAGCTGTTTTTT	CASSLDQGTGTSDAGELFF
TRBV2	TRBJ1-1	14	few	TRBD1	TGTGCCAGCAAGAGAGACAGGGGTTTCACTGAAGCTTTCTTT	CASKRDRGFTEAFF
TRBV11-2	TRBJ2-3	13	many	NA	TGTGCCAGCAGCTTAGATCCGGGGGATACGCAGTATTTT	CASSLDPGDTQYF
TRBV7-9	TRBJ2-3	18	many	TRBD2	TGTGCCAGCAGCGTCCCGGGACTAGCGGATACTAGCACAGATACGCAGTATTTT	CASSVPGLADTSTDTQYF
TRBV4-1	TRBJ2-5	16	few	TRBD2	TGCGCCAGCAGCCAAAGTCTCGATAGCGGGAAAGAGACCCAGTACTTC	CASSQSLDSGKETQYF
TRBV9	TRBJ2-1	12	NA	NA	TGTGCCAGCAGCGAGGCCAAAAATGAGCAGTTCTTC	CASSEAKNEQFF
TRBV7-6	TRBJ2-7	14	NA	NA	TGTGCCAGCAGTCCTCTGGAGGGTAGGGGCGAGCAGTACTTC	CASSPLEGRGEQYF
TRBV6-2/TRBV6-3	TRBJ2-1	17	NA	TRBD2	TGTGCCAGCAGTTACCTATCAGCGGGAGGGTTCTACAATGAGCAGTTCTTC	CASSYLSAGGFYNEQFF
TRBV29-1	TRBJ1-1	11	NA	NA	TGCAGCGTTAGGATTAACACTGAAGCTTTCTTT	CSVRINTEAFF
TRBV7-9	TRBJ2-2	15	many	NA	TGTGCCAGCAGCCTCCAGAGGGCGAACACCGGGGAGCTGTTTTTT	CASSLQRANTGELFF
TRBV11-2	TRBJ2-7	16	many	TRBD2	TGTGCCAGCAGCTTAGAGCCTAGCGGGGGTAACTACGAGCAGTACTTC	CASSLEPSGGNYEQYF
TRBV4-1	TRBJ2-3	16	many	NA	TGCGCCAGCAGCCAAGGAGCGGGCCACCTCACAGATACGCAGTATTTT	CASSQGAGHLTDTQYF
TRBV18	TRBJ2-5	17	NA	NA	TGTGCCAGCTCACCACCGGTCAAGACTGGCGAGTGGCTGACCCAGTACTTC	CASSPPVKTGEWLTQYF
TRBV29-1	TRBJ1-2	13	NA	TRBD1	TGCAGCGTCGGGACAGGGGAGTCCTATGGCTACACCTTC	CSVGTGESYGYTF
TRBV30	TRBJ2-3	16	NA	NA	TGTGCCTGGAGTCGATTCCCGGCTAGCGGCACAGATACGCAGTATTTT	CAWSRFPASGTDTQYF
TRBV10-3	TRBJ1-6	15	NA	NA	TGTGCCATCAGCAGGGAGAGTTCCTATAATTCACCCCTCCACTTT	CAISRESSYNSPLHF
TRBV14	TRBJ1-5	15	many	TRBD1	TGTGCCAGCAGCCAGGGACAGGGCACAGGTCAGCCCCAGCATTTT	CASSQGQGTGQPQHF
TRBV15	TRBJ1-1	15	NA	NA	TGTGCCACCAGCAGGGGTACAGGGTCAGGAACTGAAGCTTTCTTT	CATSRGTGSGTEAFF
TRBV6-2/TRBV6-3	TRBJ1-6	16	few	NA	TGTGCCAGCAGTTCGTTTTCGGACAGCAATAATTCACCCCTCCACTTT	CASSSFSDSNNSPLHF
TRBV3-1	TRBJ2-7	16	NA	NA	TGTGCCAGCAGCCAAGATTCGGGACTTTCTTCCTACGAGCAGTACTTC	CASSQDSGLSSYEQYF
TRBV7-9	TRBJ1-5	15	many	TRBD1	TGTGCCAGCAGCCCAGGACAGGGGGCTCTCCAGCCCCAGCATTTT	CASSPGQGALQPQHF
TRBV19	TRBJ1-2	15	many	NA	TGTGCCAGTAGTATAGATCGTGGGGGTTTGGATGGCTACACCTTC	CASSIDRGGLDGYTF
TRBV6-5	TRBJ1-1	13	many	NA	TGTGCCAGCAGCCTCGACAGGCCCACTGAAGCTTTCTTT	CASSLDRPTEAFF
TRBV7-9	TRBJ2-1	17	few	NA	TGTGCCAGCAGCTTAGTTGGAGGGGTAGGGCTCTACAATGAGCAGTTCTTC	CASSLVGGVGLYNEQFF
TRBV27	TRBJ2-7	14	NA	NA	TGTGCCAGCAGTTTAGGGACGACCATCTACGAGCAGTACTTC	CASSLGTTIYEQYF
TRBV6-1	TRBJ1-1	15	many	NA	TGTGCCAGCTTATTAACAGGGTCGAGGAACACTGAAGCTTTCTTT	CASLLTGSRNTEAFF
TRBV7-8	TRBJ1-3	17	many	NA	TGTGCCAGCAGCTTAGATCCCAGCCATCGCTCTGGAAACACCATATATTTT	CASSLDPSHRSGNTIYF
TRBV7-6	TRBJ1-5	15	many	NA	TGTGCCAGCAGCTTAGCCAGAGATAGCAATCAGCCCCAGCATTTT	CASSLARDSNQPQHF
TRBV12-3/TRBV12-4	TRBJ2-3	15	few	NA	TGTGCCAGCAGTTCCCCTGGGGGACTCACAGATACGCAGTATTTT	CASSSPGGLTDTQYF
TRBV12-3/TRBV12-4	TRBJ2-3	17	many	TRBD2	TGTGCCAGCAGCTTTGGACTAGCGGGAGAATTCCCAGATACGCAGTATTTT	CASSFGLAGEFPDTQYF
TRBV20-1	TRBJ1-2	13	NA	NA	TGCAGTGCTAGAGGGATCGGTAACTATGGCTACACCTTC	CSARGIGNYGYTF
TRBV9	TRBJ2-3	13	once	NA	TGTGCCAGCAGCGTAGTGGTCACAGATACGCAGTATTTT	CASSVVVTDTQYF
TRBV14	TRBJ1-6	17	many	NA	TGTGCCAGCAGCCAAGATCTGGGGTCCCCCTGGAGATCACCCCTCCACTTT	CASSQDLGSPWRSPLHF
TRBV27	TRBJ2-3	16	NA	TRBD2	TGTGCCAGCAGTCCAAGGACTAGCGGGAACACAGATACGCAGTATTTT	CASSPRTSGNTDTQYF
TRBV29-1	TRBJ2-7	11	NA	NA	TGCAGCGTTAAGGAGGGCTACGAGCAGTACTTC	CSVKEGYEQYF
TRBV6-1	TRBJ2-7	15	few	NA	TGTGCCAGCAGTGAAAACTGGGGGTCGTTCTACGAGCAGTACTTC	CASSENWGSFYEQYF
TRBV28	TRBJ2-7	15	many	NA	TGTGCCAGCAGTCCCCACCAGGCCCAGAAGAAAGAGCAGTACTTC	CASSPHQAQKKEQYF
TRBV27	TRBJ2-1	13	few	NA	TGTGCCAGCAGTTTATTAAGGGTGGATGAGCAGTTCTTC	CASSLLRVDEQFF